Listed below are T cell receptor beta chains from one sample, sequenced in a study of patients and donors after allogeneic stem cell transplantation. Each CDR3 protein gets one entry after TCRdb re-called the RT-PCR reads with MiXCR. The table has roughly 230,000 distinct CDR3 sequences, 13% to 15% seen once. The sequencing input was blood, either unsorted or a sorted T cell fraction (not recorded which). The receptors come from a human donor who was either an allogeneic HSCT recipient or a stem cell or donor lymphocyte infusion donor (not recorded which). It is not recorded whose cells these are; they may come from a transplant donor. The CDR3 runs from the conserved cysteine through the conserved F or W. The D gene is left open where the match is weak. Not all rows give a size; the values are once, few, many and, for expanded clones, a class.

V: TRBV10-3
D: NA
J: TRBJ1-1
size: many
DNA: TGTGCCATCAGTGAGTTGGGGGGCATGAGGAACACTGAAGCTTTCTTT
CDR3: CAISELGGMRNTEAFF

V: TRBV20-1
D: NA
J: TRBJ2-3
size: NA
DNA: TGCAGTGCTAGGTTAGGAGACCGGAAGTATTTT
CDR3: CSARLGDRKYF

V: TRBV20-1
D: NA
J: TRBJ1-6
size: NA
DNA: TGCAGTGCTAGCTTTCAGGTGGACGCCAATTCACCCCTCCACTTT
CDR3: CSASFQVDANSPLHF

V: TRBV12-3/TRBV12-4
D: NA
J: TRBJ2-4
size: few
DNA: TGTGCCAGCTCCAGAGGGACACCCAAAAACATTCAGTACTTC
CDR3: CASSRGTPKNIQYF

V: TRBV11-1
D: NA
J: TRBJ2-1
size: few
DNA: TGTGCCAGCAGCTCCAGGACTCAATTAAACAATGAGCAGTTCTTC
CDR3: CASSSRTQLNNEQFF

V: TRBV6-1
D: NA
J: TRBJ1-5
size: few
DNA: TGTGCCAGCACAGGACCGATTAGCAATCAGCCCCAGCATTTT
CDR3: CASTGPISNQPQHF

V: TRBV12-3/TRBV12-4
D: TRBD2
J: TRBJ2-3
size: few
DNA: TGTGCCAGCAGCCCTTCAGCGGGGGGGCCTCGAGATACGCAGTATTTT
CDR3: CASSPSAGGPRDTQYF

V: TRBV24-1
D: TRBD1
J: TRBJ2-7
size: few
DNA: TGTGCCACCAGTGCCCCGGGACAGGGGAGCGAGCAGTACTTC
CDR3: CATSAPGQGSEQYF

V: TRBV7-3
D: NA
J: TRBJ1-5
size: many
DNA: TGTGCCAGCAGCCCGGAGACAGGTACTAATCAGCCCCAGCATTTT
CDR3: CASSPETGTNQPQHF

V: TRBV7-2
D: TRBD1
J: TRBJ2-3
size: many
DNA: TGTGCCAGCAACCTCAGACAGGGGTTTTTAACAGATACGCAGTATTTT
CDR3: CASNLRQGFLTDTQYF

V: TRBV10-3
D: NA
J: TRBJ1-6
size: NA
DNA: TGTGCCACACTACCGCCGACAGTCCCGGGTTCACCCCTCCACTTT
CDR3: CATLPPTVPGSPLHF

V: TRBV19
D: NA
J: TRBJ1-1
size: few
DNA: TGTGCCAGTAACCCCCGGCTGAACACTGAAGCTTTCTTT
CDR3: CASNPRLNTEAFF

V: TRBV6-2/TRBV6-3
D: NA
J: TRBJ2-1
size: few
DNA: TGTGCCAGCAGCGACCGGGGGCGCACCTCCTACAATGAGCAGTTCTTC
CDR3: CASSDRGRTSYNEQFF

V: TRBV5-1
D: TRBD2
J: TRBJ2-5
size: many
DNA: TGCGCCAGCAGCTTGGGACTAGCGGGAGTGGAGACCCAGTACTTC
CDR3: CASSLGLAGVETQYF

V: TRBV5-1
D: TRBD1
J: TRBJ2-6
size: many
DNA: TGCGCCAGCAGCCCACAAGCACGGACAGGTTTGGGCTCTGGGGCCAACGTCCTGACTTTC
CDR3: CASSPQARTGLGSGANVLTF

V: TRBV7-2
D: NA
J: TRBJ2-4
size: NA
DNA: TGTGCCAGCAGACGGGACGTGGCCAAAAACATTCAGTACTTC
CDR3: CASRRDVAKNIQYF

V: TRBV2
D: NA
J: TRBJ2-7
size: many
DNA: TGTGCCAGCACAGAGACCCGCCGCGAGCAGTACTTC
CDR3: CASTETRREQYF

V: TRBV19
D: NA
J: TRBJ1-2
size: NA
DNA: TGTGCCAGTAGTGCCCGGGGAGGGACTGGCTACACCTTC
CDR3: CASSARGGTGYTF

V: TRBV6-1
D: NA
J: TRBJ1-1
size: NA
DNA: TGTGCCACCCTTAGGGGTTTGATGAACACTGAAGCTTTCTTT
CDR3: CATLRGLMNTEAFF

V: TRBV7-2
D: NA
J: TRBJ2-2
size: many
DNA: TGTGCCAGCAGTTACACCGGGGAGCTGTTTTTT
CDR3: CASSYTGELFF

V: TRBV19
D: NA
J: TRBJ1-1
size: few
DNA: TGTGCCAGTAGTATTGATGGGGACACTCAAGCTTTCTTT
CDR3: CASSIDGDTQAFF

V: TRBV5-1
D: TRBD1
J: TRBJ1-1
size: many
DNA: TGCGCCAGCAGCCCCCGAGCAGTACAGGGGCTTTCTGAAGCTTTCTTT
CDR3: CASSPRAVQGLSEAFF

V: TRBV5-5
D: NA
J: TRBJ1-2
size: few
DNA: TGTGCCAGCAGCTTGGAGCTGGGGGCGAACTATGGCTACACCTTC
CDR3: CASSLELGANYGYTF

V: TRBV5-1
D: NA
J: TRBJ2-7
size: many
DNA: TGTGCCAGCAGCAGACAGGGAGGGTCCTACGAGCAGTACTTC
CDR3: CASSRQGGSYEQYF

V: TRBV5-1
D: TRBD1
J: TRBJ2-7
size: NA
DNA: TGCGCCAGCAGCTTGGGGCCAGGACAGGGAAATTTTTACGAGCAGTACTTC
CDR3: CASSLGPGQGNFYEQYF

V: TRBV2
D: TRBD2
J: TRBJ2-3
size: NA
DNA: TGTGCCAGCAAAATAGCGGGTCCGGGGACAGATACGCAGTATTTT
CDR3: CASKIAGPGTDTQYF

V: TRBV7-2
D: TRBD2
J: TRBJ2-3
size: few
DNA: TGTGCCAGCAGCTTGCGGGGGGGGCCGAGCACAGATACGCAGTATTTT
CDR3: CASSLRGGPSTDTQYF

V: TRBV6-1
D: NA
J: TRBJ1-2
size: few
DNA: TGTGCCAGCAGTGAACGGACGAACTATGGCTACACCTTC
CDR3: CASSERTNYGYTF

V: TRBV11-2
D: NA
J: TRBJ2-1
size: NA
DNA: TGTGCCAGCAGCTTAGAACAGGGTCCCTGGAATGAGCAGTTCTTC
CDR3: CASSLEQGPWNEQFF

V: TRBV5-1
D: NA
J: TRBJ2-2
size: many
DNA: TGCGCCAGCAGCCGAGGGGACGGGGAGCTGTTTTTT
CDR3: CASSRGDGELFF

V: TRBV20-1
D: NA
J: TRBJ2-7
size: few
DNA: TGCAGTGCTAGAGATCAACAGGTCCATGGCTACGAGCAGTACTTC
CDR3: CSARDQQVHGYEQYF

V: TRBV24-1
D: NA
J: TRBJ2-7
size: NA
DNA: TGTGCCACCAGTGACCCCAACTACGAGCAGTACTTC
CDR3: CATSDPNYEQYF

V: TRBV12-3/TRBV12-4
D: TRBD1
J: TRBJ2-7
size: NA
DNA: TGTGCCAGCAGTAGACAGGGGCGTCCCCTTACCTACGAGCAGTACTTC
CDR3: CASSRQGRPLTYEQYF